The 3 T cell receptor beta chains below come from one sample, sequenced in a study of shared clonotypes between healthy human individuals. Repertoires were generated with immunoSEQ multiplex PCR, while TCRdb's copy carries only in-frame clones and drops some. The data hold about 1 million clones, with about 75% observed a single time. The material sequenced was memory CD4+ T cells sorted from blood. The sample's subset: CD45RA-negative fraction. The source of these receptors is a man between 18 and 29 years old in good health.

This chain links TRBV10-1 with TRBJ2-3, with 7 bases lining up with TRBD1. The CDR3 runs 13 residues. Per the germline V gene, CDR1 is WNHNN and CDR2 is SYGVQD (reference sequence). The junction had 4 bases not matched to a gene; V was cut back by 6 bases and J by 4 bases. CDR3: CASRDTGADTQYF. CDR3 coding DNA: TGCGCCAGCAGGGATACAGGGGCAGATACGCAGTATTTT.

The J gene is TRBJ2-7, the V gene TRBV28, with unresolved D. Germline V CDR1 and CDR2: MDHEN, SYDVKM. The germline V and J ends were trimmed by 3 bases and 5 bases, with 8 bases remaining between them. This CDR3 has 12 residues. CDR3 sequence reads: CASSFLADEQYF. The CDR3 DNA is TGTGCCAGCAGTTTCTTAGCAGACGAGCAGTACTTC. Full variable domain (outside the CDR3, taken from reference TRBV28 and TRBJ2-7): DVKVTQSSRYLVKRTGEKVFLECVQDMDHENMFWYRQDPGLGLRLIYFSYDVKMKEKGDIPEGYSVSREKKERFSLILESASTNQTSMYLCASSFLADEQYFGPGTRLTVT.

With regard to this clone: Other DNA sequences within the sample encode an identical CDR3. This chain connects TRBV7-2 to TRBJ2-1, with TRBD2 matching 13 bases. This CDR3 has 14 amino acids. Germline CDR1 is SGHTA and CDR2 is FQGNSA. The junction had 0 bases not matched to a gene; V was cut back by 3 bases and J by 7 bases. CDR3 sequence (DNA): TGTGCCAGCAGCTTGGGACTAGCGGGGAATGAGCAGTTCTTC. Residues: CASSLGLAGNEQFF.